The 32 T cell receptor beta chains reported below all come from one sample, sequenced in a study of regulatory T cells in long-lasting Graves disease. Arm-PCR with iRepertoire HTBI primers amplified the CDR3 regions for these TCR beta libraries. TCRdb reanalysed the multiplex PCR reads using MiXCR and keeps one entry per CDR3 protein. Of 440,000 or so distinct CDR3 sequences listed, about a sixth are singletons. Specified time point: newly diagnosed GD, antithyroid drugs for less than 3 months. PBMC RNA served as the TCR library source. Another study also made use of these data, one on T cells in Graves' hyperthyroidism and ophthalmopathy.

Here the sequenced sample was peripheral blood mononuclear cells (PBMCs), taken at new diagnosis, from a patient treated with antithyroid drugs. The receptors originated from a woman between 25 and 40 years old with Graves disease.

This clonotype appeared a few times. This chain joins TRBV19 and TRBJ2-5; 10 bases fit TRBD1. This CDR3 is 16 amino acids long. Trimming removed 4 bases from V and 5 bases from J; junction bases left unmatched: 10. CDR1 and CDR2 (germline): LNHDA, SQIVND (reference sequence). DNA for the CDR3: TGTGCCAGTAGTAGGGACCCGACAGGGGGCTTGGAGACCCAGTACTTC. Amino acid sequence: CASSRDPTGGLETQYF.

This clonotype was seen ten or more times. J is TRBJ2-7 and V is TRBV7-2; D is unclear. V was pared by 3 bases and J by 6 bases, with 12 bases between. The CDR3 totals 13 residues. In germline, CDR1 is SGHTA, CDR2 FQGNSA. The CDR3 is CASSLTPMGEQYF. The CDR3 DNA follows: TGTGCCAGCAGCTTGACTCCGATGGGCGAGCAGTACTTC.

This clonotype was seen at least ten times. The chain employs TRBV29-1 and TRBJ2-7; 10 nucleotides agree with TRBD2. Germline-derived CDR1 and CDR2 are SQVTM and ANQGSEA. This CDR3 has 16 amino acids. Unmatched junction bases numbered 9, after V lost 3 bases and J lost 1 base. The CDR3 DNA reads as TGCAGCGTTGAGCGGGCTAGCGGGGGAACTTCCTACGAGCAGTACTTC. Its translation: CSVERASGGTSYEQYF.

Regarding this clonotype: A junction boundary mismatches the germline segment, possibly from a read error. This chain uses TRBV11-3 with TRBJ1-1, with D maybe TRBD1 (5 bases). The CDR3 is 12 residues long. Per germline, CDR1 SGHNT and CDR2 YENEEA. The CDR3 nucleotides read TGTGTCAGCAGCTGGGGGAACACTGAGGCTTTCTTT. Translating gives CVSSWGNTEAFF. Full variable domain (rest looked up from reference TRBV11-3 and TRBJ1-1): EAGVVQSPRYKIIEKKQPVAFWCNPISGHNTLYWYLQNLGQGPELLIRYENEEAVDDSQLPKDRFSAERLKGVDSTLKIQPAELGDSAVYLCVSSWGNTEAFFGQGTRLTVV.

The chain joins TRBV18 to TRBJ2-7; D unresolved. Germline V gene data show CDR1 as KGHSH and CDR2 as LQKENI. V was shortened by 2 bases and J by 2 bases, with 10 bases between the two germline ends. The CDR3 sequence is 14 residues long. The CDR3 DNA reads TGTGCCAGCTCACCAAATGCAGTACCCTACGAGCAGTACTTC. Translating it yields CASSPNAVPYEQYF.

The V and J genes are TRBV19 and TRBJ2-1, with a weak D call TRBD2 (7 bases). Germline V lookup: CDR1 LNHDA, CDR2 SQIVND (reference sequence). Trimming left V 7 bases short and J 9 bases short, with 16 bases between. The CDR3 covers 13 residues. In DNA form, the CDR3 reads TGTGCCAGTATGGGGAGGGGGGTGGGTGAGCAGTTCTTC. Residues: CASMGRGVGEQFF.

In its sample, this clonotype was seen a few times. The chain has TRBV7-9 and TRBJ1-5; D is unclear. This CDR3 spans 13 amino acids. V dropped 2 bases and J dropped 7 bases, with 9 bases sitting between them. Germline CDR1 SEHNR, CDR2 FQNEAQ (reference sequence). The CDR3 loop reads CASSLSGEQPQHF. DNA of the CDR3: TGTGCCAGCAGCTTATCCGGGGAACAGCCCCAGCATTTT.

The rearrangement joins TRBV7-9 to TRBJ1-4, with D maybe TRBD1 (6 bases). The CDR3 is made up of 16 amino acids. V was clipped by 1 base and J by 7 bases, with 16 bases between them. In germline, CDR1 is SEHNR, CDR2 FQNEAQ (reference sequence). The CDR3 loop reads CASSLDVGGAPEKLFF. The CDR3, as DNA: TGTGCCAGCAGCTTAGATGTAGGGGGGGCTCCTGAAAAACTGTTTTTT. The complete variable domain, with remaining parts taken from reference TRBV7-9 and TRBJ1-4, reads DTGVSQNPRHKITKRGQNVTFRCDPISEHNRLYWYRQTLGQGPEFLTYFQNEAQLEKSRLLSDRFSAERPKGSFSTLEIQRTEQGDSAMYLCASSLDVGGAPEKLFFGSGTQLSVL.

This clonotype was observed many times. The J gene is TRBJ2-1, the V gene TRBV5-4; TRBD2 matches at 14 bases. Germline V gives CDR1 SGHNT, CDR2 YYREEE (reference sequence). Trimming removed 4 bases from V and 4 bases from J; junction bases left unmatched: 10. The CDR3 is made up of 18 amino acids. CDR3 in amino acids: CASSQPGLAGVDYNEQFF. For the CDR3, the DNA is TGTGCCAGCAGCCAACCGGGACTAGCGGGAGTCGATTACAATGAGCAGTTCTTC. Full variable domain (outside the CDR3, taken from reference TRBV5-4 and TRBJ2-1): ETGVTQSPTHLIKTRGQQVTLRCSSQSGHNTVSWYQQALGQGPQFIFQYYREEENGRGNFPPRFSGLQFPNYSSELNVNALELDDSALYLCASSQPGLAGVDYNEQFFGPGTRLTVL.

This clonotype was counted once. At one end, the junction sequence differs from germline, possibly due to a read error. The rearrangement uses TRBV4-1 and TRBJ1-4; TRBD1 matches at 7 bases. This CDR3 comprises 16 residues. CDR1 is MGHRA, CDR2 YSYEKL, per germline. The CDR3 coding sequence is TGCGCCAGCAACCAAGCGACTGGGGGACAGTTAGAAAAACTGTTTTTT. It is translated as CASNQATGGQLEKLFF.

This clonotype was observed at least ten times. The chain couples TRBV18 to TRBJ2-5; 12 bases align to TRBD2. V dropped 6 bases and J dropped 4; count of bases not matched to a gene: 6. The CDR3 sequence is 15 residues long. Germline V lookup: CDR1 KGHSH, CDR2 LQKENI. CDR3 residues: CASSETSGSPETQYF. The DNA for the CDR3 is TGTGCCAGCTCCGAGACTAGCGGGAGCCCAGAGACCCAGTACTTC.

The table lists this clonotype with many counts. V gene TRBV2 combines with J gene TRBJ2-5, with TRBD1 matching over 7 bases. The trim removed 0 bases at V and 5 bases at J, leaving 6 bases unmatched. The CDR3 length is 15 residues. From germline, CDR1 is SNHLY and CDR2 FYNNEI. The chain's CDR3 is CASSEARGRGETQYF. The CDR3 coding sequence is TGTGCCAGCAGTGAAGCAAGGGGCAGGGGGGAGACCCAGTACTTC.

As to this clonotype: A much larger clone sits a single nucleotide away, making a read error possible. The genes are TRBV20-1 and TRBJ2-5; D unresolved. Trimming took off 6 bases at V and 12 bases at J, with 23 bases between the two ends. CDR1 is DFQATT and CDR2 is SNEGSKA in the germline V gene (reference sequence). The CDR3 has 13 amino acids. In DNA form, the CDR3 reads TGCAGTGCGGTAGGGTTTGAAACTATGGCCGAGTACTTC. Its translation: CSAVGFETMAEYF.

The CDR3 loop is CASSSLGGVHTEAFF. CDR3 nucleotides: TGTGCCAGCAGTTCCTTAGGAGGGGTACACACTGAAGCTTTCTTT. This sequence joins TRBV28 and TRBJ1-1; tentatively, D is TRBD1 (5 bases). Trimming stripped 4 bases from V and 3 bases from J, with 15 bases between. The germline V gene has CDR1 MDHEN and CDR2 SYDVKM. This CDR3 has 15 residues.

This clonotype was observed many times. The gene calls are TRBV7-9 and TRBJ2-1; D perhaps matches TRBD1 (6 bases). Germline loops: CDR1 SEHNR, CDR2 FQNEAQ (reference sequence). This CDR3 has 14 residues. Trimming pared 1 base from V and 5 bases from J, leaving 9 bases between. CDR3 protein: CASSLVQGHNEQFF. The CDR3 nucleotides are TGTGCCAGCAGCTTAGTTCAGGGGCACAATGAGCAGTTCTTC.

This clonotype was counted at least ten times. CDR3 sequence (DNA): TGTGCCAGCAGCTTTCTAGCGGGAGGCCCCGGGGAGCTGTTTTTT. Translation gives CASSFLAGGPGELFF. The chain uses TRBV5-6 and TRBJ2-2; 11 bases fit TRBD2. Germline loops: CDR1 SGHDT, CDR2 YYEEEE. Unmatched junction bases numbered 3, after V lost 2 bases and J lost 6 bases. There are 15 residues in the CDR3.

In this sample, this clonotype turned up a few times. V is TRBV30 and J is TRBJ2-5; 11 bases line up with TRBD2. This CDR3 has 14 amino acids. With 6 bases clipped from V and 0 bases from J, the junction kept 3 bases outside the gene matches. Per the germline V gene, CDR1 is GTSNPN and CDR2 is SVGIG (reference sequence). The CDR3 region is CACSSGRHQETQYF. The CDR3 nucleotides are TGTGCCTGTTCTAGCGGGAGGCACCAAGAGACCCAGTACTTC. Variable domain in full (rest from reference TRBV30 and TRBJ2-5): SQTIHQWPATLVQPVGSPLSLECTVEGTSNPNLYWYRQAAGRGLQLLFYSVGIGQISSEVPQNLSASRPQDRQFILSSKKLLLSDSGFYLCACSSGRHQETQYFGPGTRLLVL.

This chain links TRBV29-1 with TRBJ1-2; possible D gene TRBD1, 5 bases. This CDR3 has 12 amino acids. Per germline, CDR1 SQVTM and CDR2 ANQGSEA. The V end lost 5 bases, the J end lost 7 bases, and 14 bases lay between the germline ends. The CDR3 DNA sequence: TGCAGCGTTTCAAGGGACGCCGTTGGCTACACCTTC. Its translation is CSVSRDAVGYTF.

This clonotype has a count of ten or more. CDR3 bases: TGTGCCAGCAGCGGACTAGCGGGAGGGCCGGGAGAGACCCAGTACTTC. Amino acid sequence: CASSGLAGGPGETQYF. The V gene is TRBV6-1, the J gene TRBJ2-5; 15 nucleotides align to TRBD2. The CDR3 has 16 residues. Germline CDR1 is MNHNS and CDR2 is SASEGT. V was pared by 6 bases and J by 4 bases, with 6 bases of the junction left unmatched.

This clonotype was seen repeatedly, ten times or more. The rearrangement links TRBV7-9 to TRBJ2-7, with TRBD2 identical over 13 bases. After removal of 5 bases from V and 5 bases from J, the junction contained 21 bases not matched to a gene. Germline V gene sequence: CDR1 SEHNR, CDR2 FQNEAQ (reference sequence). The CDR3 spans 20 residues. The CDR3 protein is CASSPIRTSGRLSRGNEQYF. The CDR3 nucleotides are TGTGCCAGCAGCCCTATTAGGACTAGCGGGAGACTTTCAAGAGGCAACGAGCAGTACTTC.

The chain combines TRBV5-4 with TRBJ1-1; D is possibly TRBD1 (6 bases). The V gene's germline CDR1 is SGHNT and CDR2 YYREEE (reference sequence). With 1 base removed from V and 5 bases from J, the gap between germline ends came to 15 bases. This CDR3 region has 15 residues. As DNA, the CDR3 is TGTGCCAGCAGCTTGTGGTGGGGGCGCACGACTGAAGCTTTCTTT. It specifies CASSLWWGRTTEAFF. Together with reference TRBV5-4 and TRBJ1-1, the CDR3 gives the full variable domain: ETGVTQSPTHLIKTRGQQVTLRCSSQSGHNTVSWYQQALGQGPQFIFQYYREEENGRGNFPPRFSGLQFPNYSSELNVNALELDDSALYLCASSLWWGRTTEAFFGQGTRLTVV.

The chain links TRBV7-2 to TRBJ2-2, with D hard to call. This CDR3 region has 17 residues. Germline V gene data show CDR1 as SGHTA and CDR2 as FQGNSA. With 4 bases removed from V and 2 bases from J, the gap between germline ends came to 17 bases. The CDR3 reads CASSSHPSDSNTGELFF. The DNA of the CDR3 is TGTGCCAGCAGCTCCCACCCTAGTGACTCCAACACCGGGGAGCTGTTTTTT.

This clonotype has at least ten counts. The V gene is TRBV10-3, the J gene TRBJ2-7; D may be TRBD1 or TRBD2 (5 bases each). This CDR3 spans 14 amino acids. Trimming left V 10 bases short and J 1 base short, with 17 bases between. CDR1 and CDR2 from the germline V gene are ENHRY and SYGVKD. CDR3 bases: TGTGCCACCAACCCCGGGGCAAATTCCTACGAGCAGTACTTC. This sequence encodes CATNPGANSYEQYF.

This clonotype came up a few times. The CDR3 loop is CASTDLTVTYNEQFF. The CDR3 coding sequence is TGCGCCAGCACCGACCTGACAGTAACCTACAATGAGCAGTTCTTC. This chain joins TRBV10-1 and TRBJ2-1; possible D gene TRBD1, 5 bases. Trimming stripped 7 bases from V and 2 bases from J, with 15 bases between. The CDR3 consists of 15 residues. CDR1 and CDR2 from the germline V gene are WNHNN and SYGVQD (reference sequence).

This clonotype occurred many times. This sequence joins TRBV28 and TRBJ2-1, with D possibly being TRBD1 or TRBD2 (5 bases each). The CDR3 runs 13 residues. V lost 7 bases and J 6 bases, leaving 13 bases between the germline ends. The germline V gene has CDR1 MDHEN and CDR2 SYDVKM. The CDR3: CASTLAQGNEQFF. As DNA, the CDR3 is TGTGCCAGCACTCTAGCCCAGGGCAATGAGCAGTTCTTC.

Points on this clonotype: A much more abundant neighbour one base away suggests this may be a read error. V and J are TRBV6-2 or TRBV6-3 and TRBJ2-5, with D perhaps TRBD1 (5 bases). Trimming shortened V by 5 bases and J by 0 bases, and 13 bases separated the two germline ends. The germline gives CDR1 MNHEY, CDR2 SVGEGT. This CDR3 contains 15 residues. In DNA form, the CDR3 reads TGTGCCAGCAGTGAGACAGACCGGTACCAAGAGACCCAGTACTTC. It translates to CASSETDRYQETQYF.

The chain employs TRBV27 and TRBJ2-3; D not resolved. This CDR3 region has 14 residues. Germline CDR1 reads MNHEY; CDR2 reads SMNVEV (reference sequence). V was shortened by 0 bases and J by 5 bases, with 9 bases between the two germline ends. CDR3 amino acids: CASSLSRVQDTQYF. The CDR3 DNA is TGTGCCAGCAGTTTATCGCGAGTACAAGATACGCAGTATTTT.

Ten or more counts support this clonotype. CDR3 region: CASSLGSTSPLHF. The CDR3 DNA reads as TGTGCCAGCAGCTTAGGGTCAACTTCACCCCTCCACTTT. The chain uses TRBV7-8 and TRBJ1-6; no clear D. The CDR3 runs 13 residues. Germline lookup yields CDR1 SGHVS and CDR2 FQNEAQ. V was clipped by 1 base and J by 9 bases, with 7 bases between them.

This clonotype was counted ten times or more. This sequence joins TRBV7-2 and TRBJ2-1; possible D gene TRBD2, 5 bases. Germline V gene lookup returns CDR1 SGHTA and CDR2 FQGNSA. V lost 1 base and J 10 bases, leaving 26 bases between the germline ends. This CDR3 is built from 18 residues. Here the CDR3 reads CASSLVGMGVQPAKEQFF. The CDR3 DNA reads as TGTGCCAGCAGCTTAGTGGGAATGGGAGTCCAACCGGCCAAGGAGCAGTTCTTC.

In this sample, this clonotype turned up many times. This chain connects TRBV7-2 to TRBJ1-6, with 8 bases that match TRBD1. This CDR3 contains 15 residues. Germline loops: CDR1 SGHTA, CDR2 FQGNSA. V lost 5 bases to trimming and J lost 13 bases; unmatched junction nucleotides: 13. This CDR3 is CASSQGQAWFFPLHF. CDR3 coding DNA: TGTGCCAGCAGCCAGGGACAGGCTTGGTTCTTCCCCCTCCACTTT.

This clonotype was picked up many times. The chain employs TRBV29-1 and TRBJ2-3; 15 nucleotides align to TRBD2. V gave up 7 bases and J gave up 5 bases; unmatched junction bases: 4. The CDR3 loop spans 14 amino acids. Germline-derived CDR1 and CDR2 are SQVTM and ANQGSEA. CDR3 in DNA: TGCAGCGGCGGACTAGCGGGAGGGGGAGATACGCAGTATTTT. Translation gives CSGGLAGGGDTQYF.

The J gene is TRBJ1-1, the V gene TRBV28; D remains unclear. The V gene lost 10 bases and the J gene lost 1 base, with 10 bases spanning the gap. CDR3 size: 12 residues. CDR1 and CDR2 from the germline V gene are MDHEN and SYDVKM. Here the CDR3 DNA reads TGTGCCACCATCGTGAGGAACACTGAAGCTTTCTTT. The encoded protein is CATIVRNTEAFF.